This section outlines one T cell receptor (beta chain) sequence together with its context. Its antigen remains unknown. The record originates from a study of T cells in localized non-small cell lung cancer. General observations from the study: Blood T cell density predicted longer survival; adjacent-lung clonality, shorter. T cell clonality was highest in uninvolved adjacent lung, above tumor. The appearance of a median roughly 61 of the top 100 tumor clones was seen in adjacent lung. Only one tumor region was sequenced, so heterogeneity remains possible.

V was trimmed by 3 bases and J by 6 bases, leaving 14 bases between them. Germline V gene sequence: CDR1 KGHSH, CDR2 LQKENI. This CDR3 is built from 14 residues. Sequenced by immunoSEQ multiplex PCR; TCRdb stores in-frame clones only, minus some. The data hold hundreds of clones, with under 30% observed a single time. The specimen was lung tumor tissue, collected before any cancer treatment. The clonotype was recovered from a female donor older than 55 with stage I squamous cell lung carcinoma. The V call is TRBV18, the J call TRBJ1-1; D remains ambiguous. The CDR3 DNA follows: TGTGCCAGCTCACCCACTAGGGCCAACTCTGAAGCTTTCTTT. Amino acids: CASSPTRANSEAFF.